The 26 T cell receptor beta chains below all came from one sample that was sequenced in a study of shared clonotypes between healthy human individuals. Clones were read by immunoSEQ multiplex PCR, and TCRdb kept only the in-frame ones, dropping some. Of about 680,000 clones detected, about 90% appear once; the ten largest clones hold approximately 22%. The naive CD8 subset, CD45RO-negative cells positively selected for CCR7, excluded terminally differentiated effector memory CD45RA+ cells. Sequencing was done on a sample of naive CD8+ T cells sorted from blood. All receptors derive from a man aged 30 to 45 in good health.

This clone was observed once. The chain is built from TRBV11-3 and TRBJ2-2; 7 bases are shared with TRBD1. The CDR3 is made up of 14 amino acids. Germline trimming cut 4 bases from V and 3 bases from J; bases unmatched to any gene: 2. Germline V gene data show CDR1 as SGHNT and CDR2 as YENEEA. This CDR3 reads CASSSGTDTGELFF. The CDR3 nucleotides read TGTGCCAGCAGCTCCGGGACAGACACCGGGGAGCTGTTTTTT.

The chain combines TRBV19 with TRBJ1-5; a weak D match, TRBD1 (5 bases). This CDR3 region has 15 residues. The V end lost 3 bases, the J end lost 7 bases, and 16 bases lay between the germline ends. In germline, CDR1 is LNHDA, CDR2 SQIVND (reference sequence). The CDR3 protein is CASSIYGQGHQPQHF. The CDR3, as DNA: TGTGCCAGTAGTATTTATGGCCAGGGCCACCAGCCCCAGCATTTT.

This chain's CDR3 is CASSSTGIPYEQYF. DNA for the CDR3: TGTGCCAGCAGTTCGACAGGGATCCCCTACGAGCAGTACTTC. The rearrangement joins TRBV27 to TRBJ2-7; TRBD1 agrees at 7 bases. The CDR3 covers 14 residues. Germline V lookup: CDR1 MNHEY, CDR2 SMNVEV (reference sequence). V lost 4 bases to trimming and J lost 2 bases; unmatched junction nucleotides: 5.

The J gene is TRBJ1-4, the V gene TRBV28; 7 bases line up with TRBD1. After removal of 1 base from V and 7 bases from J, the junction contained 6 bases not matched to a gene. The CDR3 extends over 15 amino acids. CDR1 and CDR2 (germline): MDHEN, SYDVKM. CDR3 DNA sequence: TGTGCCAGCAGTTTATTGTTCCAGGGGGGTGAAAAACTGTTTTTT. This encodes CASSLLFQGGEKLFF.

V and J are TRBV7-2 and TRBJ2-1; D uncertain. Germline V gene sequence: CDR1 SGHTA, CDR2 FQGNSA. CDR3 length equals 12 residues. Deletions cut 4 bases from V and 7 bases from J, with 8 bases between. The CDR3 DNA is TGTGCCAGCAGCTCCAGCAGGAATGAGCAGTTCTTC. It translates to CASSSSRNEQFF. Full variable domain (rest looked up from reference TRBV7-2 and TRBJ2-1): GAGVSQSPSNKVTEKGKDVELRCDPISGHTALYWYRQSLGQGLEFLIYFQGNSAPDKSGLPSDRFSAERTGGSVSTLTIQRTQQEDSAVYLCASSSSRNEQFFGPGTRLTVL.

J is TRBJ1-1 and V is TRBV9; D perhaps matches TRBD1 (5 bases). Germline values: CDR1 SGDLS, CDR2 YYNGEE. This CDR3 region has 13 residues. The germline V and J ends were trimmed by 3 bases and 1 base, with 7 bases remaining between them. In DNA, the CDR3 is TGTGCCAGCAGCGGAGACAGGAACACTGAAGCTTTCTTT. It specifies CASSGDRNTEAFF.

As for this clone: Other DNA sequences in the same sample also yield this CDR3. The rearrangement uses TRBV28 and TRBJ1-4, with TRBD1 as a possible D gene (6 bases). Trimming left V 4 bases short and J 5 bases short, with 11 bases between. The CDR3 covers 14 residues. The germline V gene has CDR1 MDHEN and CDR2 SYDVKM. The CDR3: CASSSDRPNEKLFF. The DNA of the CDR3 is TGTGCCAGCAGTTCCGACAGGCCCAATGAAAAACTGTTTTTT.

The chain is built from TRBV7-2 and TRBJ1-4; D is undetermined. V gave up 3 bases and J gave up 7 bases, with 12 bases separating them. The germline gives CDR1 SGHTA, CDR2 FQGNSA. The CDR3 length is 14 residues. CDR3 residues: CASSLTSAGEKLFF. The CDR3, as DNA: TGTGCCAGCAGCTTGACCTCTGCGGGTGAAAAACTGTTTTTT. The full variable domain, its missing parts supplied by reference TRBV7-2 and TRBJ1-4, is GAGVSQSPSNKVTEKGKDVELRCDPISGHTALYWYRQSLGQGLEFLIYFQGNSAPDKSGLPSDRFSAERTGGSVSTLTIQRTQQEDSAVYLCASSLTSAGEKLFFGSGTQLSVL.

This clone has only a few counts. Other DNA sequences in this sample translate to the same CDR3. The chain uses TRBV27 and TRBJ2-7; maybe TRBD1 (6 bases). Looked up from germline, CDR1 is MNHEY and CDR2 is SMNVEV (reference sequence). This CDR3 contains 12 residues. The V and J ends lost 4 bases and 4 bases respectively, with 8 bases between them. This chain's CDR3 is CASSSQGYEQYF. In DNA form, the CDR3 reads TGTGCCAGCAGTTCCCAGGGGTACGAGCAGTACTTC.

On this clone itself: The sample carries other DNA sequences with the same CDR3. The genes are TRBV7-9 and TRBJ2-1; either TRBD1 or TRBD2 may fit D (5 bases each). This CDR3 is 15 amino acids long. The germline V and J ends were trimmed by 3 bases and 0 bases, with 9 bases remaining between them. Germline loops: CDR1 SEHNR, CDR2 FQNEAQ (reference sequence). This chain's CDR3 is CASSLRGSSYNEQFF. As DNA, the CDR3 is TGTGCCAGCAGCTTGAGGGGCAGCTCCTACAATGAGCAGTTCTTC.

The chain has TRBV29-1 and TRBJ2-1; D perhaps matches TRBD2 (5 bases). Between the trimmed V and J ends, which lost 4 bases and 9 bases, there was a span of 13 bases. The germline gives CDR1 SQVTM, CDR2 ANQGSEA. The CDR3 is 12 amino acids. The CDR3 region is CSVAEERVEQFF. In DNA, the CDR3 is TGCAGCGTTGCTGAGGAGAGGGTTGAGCAGTTCTTC.

The gene calls are TRBV5-8 and TRBJ2-3; 10 bases align to TRBD1. Germline V gene data show CDR1 as SGHTS and CDR2 as YDEGEE. The J segment lost 7 bases and the V segment lost 5 bases, leaving 4 bases of the junction unmatched. This CDR3 is built from 13 residues. The CDR3 DNA reads TGTGCCAGCAGATCGGACAGGGGGTATACGCAGTATTTT. This sequence encodes CASRSDRGYTQYF.

The CDR3 here is CATRWGRPPRGTGELFF. CDR3 DNA sequence: TGTGCCACCCGATGGGGCCGTCCCCCCCGAGGCACCGGGGAGCTGTTTTTT. This chain uses TRBV19 with TRBJ2-2; a possible D gene is TRBD1 (5 bases). Germline-derived CDR1 and CDR2 are LNHDA and SQIVND (reference sequence). This CDR3 is 17 amino acids long. V was shortened by 10 bases and J by 4 bases, with 25 bases between the two germline ends.

V is TRBV5-1 and J is TRBJ2-4; D not certain. Between the trimmed V and J ends, which lost 5 bases and 0 bases, there was a span of 9 bases. Germline V gene sequence: CDR1 SGHRS, CDR2 YFSETQ. The CDR3 sequence is 14 residues long. The CDR3, as DNA: TGCGCCAGCAGTGGACCTCTAGCCAAAAACATTCAGTACTTC. The encoded protein is CASSGPLAKNIQYF. The variable domain in full, with the rest retrieved from reference TRBV5-1 and TRBJ2-4, is KAGVTQTPRYLIKTRGQQVTLSCSPISGHRSVSWYQQTPGQGLQFLFEYFSETQRNKGNFPGRFSGRQFSNSRSEMNVSTLELGDSALYLCASSGPLAKNIQYFGAGTRLSVL.

This chain joins TRBV19 and TRBJ2-7; D gene unclear. Trimming took off 5 bases at V and 5 bases at J, with 16 bases between the two ends. CDR1 is LNHDA, CDR2 SQIVND, per germline (reference sequence). This CDR3 comprises 14 residues. CDR3 sequence reads: CASSPDPGSDEQYF. CDR3 nucleotides: TGTGCCAGTAGTCCGGACCCCGGCTCTGACGAGCAGTACTTC.

The chain links TRBV14 to TRBJ2-3; D is undetermined. The CDR3 loop spans 12 amino acids. The V end was cut by 4 bases, the J end by 2 bases, with 4 bases between. Per the germline V gene, CDR1 is SGHDN and CDR2 is FVKESK. The CDR3 protein is CASSPYTDTQYF. The CDR3 DNA follows: TGTGCCAGCAGCCCTTACACAGATACGCAGTATTTT.

The V and J genes are TRBV29-1 and TRBJ2-1; 8 bases align to TRBD2. The ends lost 0 bases at V and 8 bases at J; junction bases unmatched: 15. The CDR3 is made up of 17 amino acids. Germline loops: CDR1 SQVTM, CDR2 ANQGSEA. In nucleotides, the CDR3 is TGCAGCGTTGAAGAAGCGGGAGAGGGCGCGGAAAGGTATGAGCAGTTCTTC. Encoded protein: CSVEEAGEGAERYEQFF.

This clone showed up just once. The rearrangement joins TRBV7-2 to TRBJ2-7; tentative D call: TRBD1 (6 bases). The CDR3 runs 13 residues. V dropped 1 base and J dropped 5 bases, with 9 bases sitting between them. Germline lookup yields CDR1 SGHTA and CDR2 FQGNSA. The DNA of the CDR3 is TGTGCCAGCAGCTTAGAACAGGGCAACGAGCAGTACTTC. Its protein is CASSLEQGNEQYF.

Points on this clone: In the same sample, other DNA sequences code for this CDR3. CDR3 residues: CASSPQSYEQYF. The CDR3 DNA sequence: TGTGCCAGCAGCCCCCAAAGCTACGAGCAGTACTTC. The chain uses TRBV7-9 and TRBJ2-7; D gene unclear. V dropped 5 bases and J dropped 3 bases, with 8 bases sitting between them. Germline lookup yields CDR1 SEHNR and CDR2 FQNEAQ (reference sequence). CDR3 size: 12 residues.

Note on this clone: Other DNA sequences from this sample encode an identical CDR3 as well. V usage is TRBV5-1 and J usage is TRBJ2-1; 8 nucleotides agree with TRBD2. V shed 0 bases and J 4 bases; nucleotides not matched to a gene: 3. Germline CDR1 and CDR2: SGHRS and YFSETQ. CDR3 length: 15 amino acids. CDR3 coding DNA: TGCGCCAGCAGCTTGGGAACGGGAGGGTACAATGAGCAGTTCTTC. Protein sequence: CASSLGTGGYNEQFF.

The chain uses TRBV28 and TRBJ2-1; 8 bases are shared with TRBD1. The J segment lost 3 bases and the V segment lost 4 bases, leaving 5 bases of the junction unmatched. CDR1 is MDHEN, CDR2 SYDVKM, per germline. CDR3 length: 15 residues. For the CDR3, the DNA is TGTGCCAGCAGTTACCGACAGGGGTTCTACAATGAGCAGTTCTTC. This translates into CASSYRQGFYNEQFF. Complete variable domain (other parts from reference TRBV28 and TRBJ2-1): DVKVTQSSRYLVKRTGEKVFLECVQDMDHENMFWYRQDPGLGLRLIYFSYDVKMKEKGDIPEGYSVSREKKERFSLILESASTNQTSMYLCASSYRQGFYNEQFFGPGTRLTVL.

The V call is TRBV29-1, the J call TRBJ2-3; weak D call: TRBD2 (5 bases). Germline assignment: CDR1 SQVTM and CDR2 ANQGSEA. V gave up 4 bases and J gave up 2 bases, with 19 bases separating them. CDR3 length: 16 amino acids. The CDR3: CSVGRGWIADTDTQYF. The DNA of the CDR3 is TGCAGCGTTGGACGGGGATGGATAGCCGACACAGATACGCAGTATTTT.

The V call is TRBV7-9, the J call TRBJ2-7, with TRBD2 identical over 13 bases. V shed 4 bases and J 5 bases; nucleotides not matched to a gene: 11. From germline, CDR1 is SEHNR and CDR2 FQNEAQ (reference sequence). This CDR3 has 17 amino acids. CDR3 nucleotide sequence: TGTGCCAGCAGCTCACCTAGTACTAGCGGGAGGGACAACGAGCAGTACTTC. Protein: CASSSPSTSGRDNEQYF.

This sequence joins TRBV7-2 and TRBJ2-5; D may match TRBD1 or TRBD2 (5 bases each). Trimming took off 4 bases at V and 4 bases at J, with 16 bases between the two ends. CDR3 size: 15 residues. CDR1 SGHTA and CDR2 FQGNSA come from the germline V gene. The CDR3 here is CASSSGFGGVETQYF. The CDR3 bases are TGTGCCAGCAGCTCCGGGTTTGGGGGAGTAGAGACCCAGTACTTC.

This chain joins TRBV7-8 and TRBJ1-1; D gene ambiguous. The V and J ends lost 2 bases and 6 bases respectively, with 13 bases between them. Germline loops: CDR1 SGHVS, CDR2 FQNEAQ. This CDR3 comprises 14 residues. The CDR3 protein is CASSLLVTTPEAFF. Here the CDR3 DNA reads TGTGCCAGCAGCTTACTAGTAACCACACCTGAAGCTTTCTTT.

The table lists this clone with a count of one. J is TRBJ2-7 and V is TRBV13, with a weak D call TRBD2 (6 bases). V lost 5 bases to trimming and J lost 7 bases, with 15 bases between them. Germline V CDR1 and CDR2: PRHDT, FYEKMQ (reference sequence). This CDR3 spans 13 amino acids. The CDR3 here is CASSLRLEPEQYF. The CDR3 DNA reads TGTGCCAGCAGCCTGAGACTAGAACCAGAGCAGTACTTC.